The next 21 T cell receptor beta chains were all read from a single sample in a study of vaccination effects on CD4 cells after COVID-19. The antigens of these receptors remain unknown. Prior to sequencing, the ViraFEST assay stimulated PBMC with viral peptide pools, which expanded the antigen-specific CD4+ T cells. The culture ran for roughly ten days before CD4+ T cells were isolated. Repertoires were generated with immunoSEQ multiplex PCR, while TCRdb's copy carries only in-frame clones and drops some. The sample shows about 79,000 clones, around 74% of them seen only once. Source: CD4+ T cells from PBMCs cultured with HCoV-229E spike peptides, taken before COVID-19 vaccination. These receptors were obtained from a human donor who received a COVID-19 vaccine.

The chain is built from TRBV6-6 and TRBJ2-1; 9 nucleotides match TRBD1. Germline CDR1 reads MNHNY; CDR2 reads SVGAGI (reference sequence). CDR3 length: 15 amino acids. Unmatched junction bases numbered 7, after V lost 6 bases and J lost 4 bases. CDR3: CASRMPGQGYNEQFF. CDR3 in DNA: TGTGCCAGCAGGATGCCGGGACAGGGATACAATGAGCAGTTCTTC.

This clone turned up a few times. The V gene is TRBV30, the J gene TRBJ1-2, with D unresolved. CDR3 length: 15 residues. Trimming left V 2 bases short and J 0 bases short, with 13 bases between. Germline CDR1 GTSNPN, CDR2 SVGIG (reference sequence). CDR3 in amino acids: CAWSQDALTNYGYTF. The CDR3 region has the DNA TGTGCCTGGAGTCAGGACGCACTCACTAACTATGGCTACACCTTC.

The chain is built from TRBV27 and TRBJ2-3; TRBD2 matches 10 bases. Per germline, CDR1 MNHEY and CDR2 SMNVEV (reference sequence). The J segment lost 4 bases and the V segment lost 5 bases, leaving 12 bases of the junction unmatched. The CDR3 extends over 17 amino acids. CDR3 nucleotides: TGTGCCAGCAGTCCAGATTTACTAGCGGGGAAATCAGATACGCAGTATTTT. Amino acid sequence: CASSPDLLAGKSDTQYF.

The J gene is TRBJ2-2, the V gene TRBV4-3, with a tentative D call TRBD1 (5 bases). The CDR3 consists of 14 residues. Germline-derived CDR1 and CDR2 are LGHNA and YSLEER. V gave up 4 bases and J gave up 2 bases, with 8 bases separating them. The CDR3 sequence: CASSLQGNTGELFF. CDR3 nucleotide sequence: TGCGCCAGCAGCCTCCAGGGAAACACCGGGGAGCTGTTTTTT.

This chain joins TRBV5-1 and TRBJ2-5; 9 bases are shared with TRBD2. Germline CDR1 is SGHRS and CDR2 is YFSETQ. V lost 0 bases to trimming and J lost 5 bases; unmatched junction nucleotides: 11. The CDR3 is 17 amino acids. The CDR3 DNA is TGCGCCAGCAGCTTGGCGTTACCCGGGACTAGCTTTGAGACCCAGTACTTC. It specifies CASSLALPGTSFETQYF.

The chain joins TRBV6-5 to TRBJ1-1; D is uncertain. Germline V CDR1 and CDR2: MNHEY, SVGAGI. This CDR3 has 14 residues. With 2 bases removed from V and 1 base from J, the gap between germline ends came to 8 bases. CDR3 sequence: CASSYRAQNTEAFF. DNA of the CDR3: TGTGCCAGCAGTTACAGGGCACAGAACACTGAAGCTTTCTTT.

This sequence joins TRBV10-2 and TRBJ1-1; the match to TRBD1 covers 7 bases. The CDR3 sequence is 12 residues long. V shed 6 bases and J 5 bases; nucleotides not matched to a gene: 3. CDR1 and CDR2 from the germline V gene are WSHSY and SAAADI. The CDR3 nucleotides read TGCGCCAGCAGCAGACAGGGAACTGAAGCTTTCTTT. Encoded protein: CASSRQGTEAFF.

This clone was counted between two and nine times. The CDR3 nucleotides read TGTGCCAGCAGCTTGAGGGACAGGGGCGAGCAGTACGTC. It specifies CASSLRDRGEQYV. The rearrangement links TRBV5-8 to TRBJ2-7, with 10 nucleotides matching TRBD1. Per the germline V gene, CDR1 is SGHTS and CDR2 is YDEGEE. V gave up 1 base and J gave up 6 bases; unmatched junction bases: 1. The CDR3 loop spans 13 amino acids.

The V gene is TRBV7-2, the J gene TRBJ2-1; 8 nucleotides match TRBD2. The CDR3 is 17 residues long. Looked up from germline, CDR1 is SGHTA and CDR2 is FQGNSA. V lost 10 bases and J lost 4; bases outside the gene matches: 18. CDR3 coding DNA: TGTGCCACCAAGGGGGGGGTAGCGGGGAGTCCTTACAATGAGCAGTTCTTC. Translating gives CATKGGVAGSPYNEQFF.

The J gene is TRBJ1-2, the V gene TRBV6-5; 8 bases fit TRBD1. V gave up 6 bases and J gave up 6 bases; unmatched junction bases: 9. In germline, CDR1 is MNHEY, CDR2 SVGAGI. This CDR3 is 14 amino acids long. The CDR3: CASRRGQARNGYTF. CDR3 nucleotides: TGTGCCAGCAGGAGGGGACAGGCAAGGAATGGCTACACCTTC.

The chain uses TRBV12-3 or TRBV12-4 and TRBJ2-2, with D possibly being TRBD1 (5 bases). This CDR3 region has 12 residues. V lost 7 bases and J 7 bases, leaving 10 bases between the germline ends. The CDR3 region is CASISRGGELFF. DNA for the CDR3: TGTGCCAGCATTTCTAGGGGCGGGGAGCTGTTTTTT.

This clone has more than one count but fewer than ten. The CDR3 DNA reads as TGTGCCAGCAGACCCGTTGGACAGGGAGACATCAAGCCCCAGCATTTT. As protein: CASRPVGQGDIKPQHF. The V gene is TRBV27, the J gene TRBJ1-5; TRBD1 matches at 8 bases. The CDR3 runs 16 residues. V shed 6 bases and J 8 bases; nucleotides not matched to a gene: 15. Germline V CDR1 and CDR2: MNHEY, SMNVEV (reference sequence).

The chain couples TRBV12-5 to TRBJ1-2; D gene uncertain. CDR1 and CDR2 from the germline V gene are LGHNT and FRNRAP. Between the trimmed V and J ends, which lost 5 bases and 2 bases, there was a span of 21 bases. CDR3 length: 17 residues. The CDR3 region has the DNA TGTGCTAGTGGTACTTCGGACCGTCCCGTTTCAAACTATGGCTACACCTTC. Its translation: CASGTSDRPVSNYGYTF.

This chain links TRBV29-1 with TRBJ2-5; TRBD1 might be the D (5 bases). There are 11 residues in the CDR3. Deletions cut 4 bases from V and 7 bases from J, with 10 bases between. Germline CDR1 and CDR2: SQVTM and ANQGSEA. As DNA, the CDR3 is TGCAGCGTTGCCAGGGAAGGGACCCAGTACTTC. Translated, it gives CSVAREGTQYF.

This clone was seen only once. This chain joins TRBV6-4 and TRBJ2-7; TRBD1 aligns across 7 bases. The CDR3 consists of 11 residues. Trimming removed 4 bases from V and 9 bases from J; junction bases left unmatched: 3. In germline, CDR1 is MRHNA, CDR2 SNTAGT. The CDR3 loop reads CASSVGGGQYV. DNA for the CDR3: TGTGCCAGCAGTGTAGGGGGCGGGCAGTACGTC.

The CDR3 protein is CASSFGQGTDTQYF. Written as DNA, the CDR3 is TGTGCCAGCAGCTTCGGACAGGGGACAGATACGCAGTATTTT. This chain links TRBV14 with TRBJ2-3, with 9 bases that match TRBD1. Trimming at V came to 5 bases and at J to 3 bases, leaving 3 bases not matched to a gene. CDR1 is SGHDN and CDR2 is FVKESK in the germline V gene. This CDR3 has 14 residues. The variable domain in full, completed from reference TRBV14 and TRBJ2-3, reads EAGVTQFPSHSVIEKGQTVTLRCDPISGHDNLYWYRRVMGKEIKFLLHFVKESKQDESGMPNNRFLAERTGGTYSTLKVQPAELEDSGVYFCASSFGQGTDTQYFGPGTRLTVL.

This chain uses TRBV11-2 with TRBJ2-3; 14 bases fit TRBD2. The CDR3 runs to 17 residues. Germline loops: CDR1 SGHAT, CDR2 FQNNGV. The junction had 3 bases not matched to a gene; V was cut back by 4 bases and J by 0 bases. The CDR3 sequence is CASSSRLAGGSTDTQYF. In DNA, the CDR3 is TGTGCCAGCAGCTCCAGACTAGCGGGGGGGAGCACAGATACGCAGTATTTT.

The chain is built from TRBV6-5 and TRBJ2-3; TRBD2 matches 7 bases. J gave up 1 base and V 5 bases, and 6 bases lay outside the gene matches. The CDR3 runs 15 residues. Germline V gene data show CDR1 as MNHEY and CDR2 as SVGAGI. The CDR3 is CASSPGGTGTDTQYF. CDR3 coding DNA: TGTGCCAGCAGTCCCGGGGGGACTGGCACAGATACGCAGTATTTT.

CDR3: CASSRGGTGELFF. In nucleotides, the CDR3 is TGTGCCAGCAGTCGAGGGGGCACCGGGGAGCTGTTTTTT. The chain has TRBV12-3 or TRBV12-4 and TRBJ2-2, with a tentative D call TRBD1 (6 bases). V gave up 5 bases and J gave up 4 bases, with 8 bases separating them. The CDR3 totals 13 residues.

The chain joins TRBV25-1 to TRBJ1-6; 7 nucleotides align to TRBD1. Germline loops: CDR1 MGHDK, CDR2 SYGVNS. J gave up 4 bases and V 1 base, and 1 base lay outside the gene matches. The CDR3 is 15 amino acids. CDR3 loop: CASSELGQYNSPLHF. CDR3 sequence (DNA): TGTGCCAGCAGTGAATTGGGACAGTATAATTCACCCCTCCACTTT.

The rearrangement links TRBV5-4 to TRBJ1-1, with a tentative D call TRBD1 (5 bases). Deletions cut 4 bases from V and 4 bases from J, with 14 bases between. The germline gives CDR1 SGHNT, CDR2 YYREEE (reference sequence). The CDR3 runs to 14 residues. CDR3 in DNA: TGTGCCAGCAGCAGGTGGGACTTCGGCACTGAAGCTTTCTTT. This codes for CASSRWDFGTEAFF. Full variable domain (rest looked up from reference TRBV5-4 and TRBJ1-1): ETGVTQSPTHLIKTRGQQVTLRCSSQSGHNTVSWYQQALGQGPQFIFQYYREEENGRGNFPPRFSGLQFPNYSSELNVNALELDDSALYLCASSRWDFGTEAFFGQGTRLTVV.